Each of the 8 T cell receptor beta chains below was sequenced from the same sample in a study of chemoradiotherapy in HPV16-positive cancers. Produced via immunoSEQ multiplex PCR; TCRdb's table is partial and in-frame only. The data show around 23,000 clones, approximately 90% seen once. This specimen consisted of blood, obtained from a patient who underwent chemoradiotherapy. These receptors were obtained from a human donor with HPV-associated anogenital cancer.

This clone was recorded only once. The chain couples TRBV5-6 to TRBJ1-2, with D possibly matching TRBD1 (6 bases). CDR1 and CDR2 (germline): SGHDT, YYEEEE. The length of the CDR3 is 15 residues. The V end was cut by 2 bases, the J end by 4 bases, with 15 bases between. DNA of the CDR3: TGTGCCAGCAGCTTAACAGGGATTGAAGGCTATGGCTACACCTTC. Its translation is CASSLTGIEGYGYTF.

The count of this clone is one. The chain joins TRBV6-4 to TRBJ1-1, with 9 bases that match TRBD1. The V segment lost 6 bases and the J segment 4 bases; nucleotides outside the gene matches: 9. Germline lookup yields CDR1 MRHNA and CDR2 SNTAGT. This CDR3 contains 15 residues. This CDR3 reads CASRVTGGSGTEAFF. The CDR3 DNA is TGTGCCAGCAGGGTGACAGGGGGGTCAGGCACTGAAGCTTTCTTT.

A few counts support this clone. The chain has TRBV11-1 and TRBJ2-5, with 8 bases that match TRBD2. The CDR3 totals 13 residues. V shed 5 bases, J shed 2 bases, and the junction held 1 base outside the gene matches. The germline V gene has CDR1 SGHAT and CDR2 FQDESV (reference sequence). The CDR3 sequence: CASSRGGQETQYF. The CDR3 coding sequence is TGTGCCAGCAGCCGCGGGGGGCAAGAGACCCAGTACTTC.

This rearrangement joins TRBV18 to TRBJ2-1; 7 bases map to TRBD1. V lost 3 bases and J lost 0; bases outside the gene matches: 8. This CDR3 spans 17 amino acids. Germline lookup yields CDR1 KGHSH and CDR2 LQKENI. In DNA form, the CDR3 reads TGTGCCAGCTCACCCCGGATCGGACAGGTCTCCTACAATGAGCAGTTCTTC. Translating it yields CASSPRIGQVSYNEQFF.

The J gene is TRBJ1-3, the V gene TRBV5-1; maybe TRBD1 (5 bases). From germline, CDR1 is SGHRS and CDR2 YFSETQ. Trimming shortened V by 1 base and J by 0 bases, and 11 bases separated the two germline ends. This CDR3 contains 16 residues. CDR3 bases: TGCGCCAGCAGCTTGTTCGGGGGGAACTCTGGAAACACCATATATTTT. It yields the protein CASSLFGGNSGNTIYF.

The chain joins TRBV5-6 to TRBJ2-3, with 8 nucleotides matching TRBD1. Germline CDR1 and CDR2: SGHDT and YYEEEE. Trimming at V came to 0 bases and at J to 7 bases, leaving 4 bases not matched to a gene. The CDR3 has 14 residues. CDR3 in amino acids: CASSLDSRGHTQYF. The CDR3 DNA sequence: TGTGCCAGCAGCTTGGATTCCAGGGGGCATACGCAGTATTTT.

The rearrangement joins TRBV30 to TRBJ2-1; 9 positions agree with TRBD1. The V segment lost 5 bases and the J segment 9 bases; nucleotides outside the gene matches: 8. The CDR3 covers 13 residues. The germline gives CDR1 GTSNPN, CDR2 SVGIG (reference sequence). The CDR3 spells CAWGEQGAGEQFF. CDR3 bases: TGTGCCTGGGGCGAACAGGGGGCGGGTGAGCAGTTCTTC. The whole variable domain, filled in from reference TRBV30 and TRBJ2-1, reads SQTIHQWPATLVQPVGSPLSLECTVEGTSNPNLYWYRQAAGRGLQLLFYSVGIGQISSEVPQNLSASRPQDRQFILSSKKLLLSDSGFYLCAWGEQGAGEQFFGPGTRLTVL.

The chain combines TRBV7-7 with TRBJ2-2; D gene uncertain. Germline CDR1 SSHAT, CDR2 FNYEAQ (reference sequence). Trimming stripped 5 bases from V and 5 bases from J, with 6 bases between. CDR3 length: 12 amino acids. The CDR3 nucleotides are TGTGCCAGCAGCCTCGAGACCGGGGAGCTGTTTTTT. Translation gives CASSLETGELFF.